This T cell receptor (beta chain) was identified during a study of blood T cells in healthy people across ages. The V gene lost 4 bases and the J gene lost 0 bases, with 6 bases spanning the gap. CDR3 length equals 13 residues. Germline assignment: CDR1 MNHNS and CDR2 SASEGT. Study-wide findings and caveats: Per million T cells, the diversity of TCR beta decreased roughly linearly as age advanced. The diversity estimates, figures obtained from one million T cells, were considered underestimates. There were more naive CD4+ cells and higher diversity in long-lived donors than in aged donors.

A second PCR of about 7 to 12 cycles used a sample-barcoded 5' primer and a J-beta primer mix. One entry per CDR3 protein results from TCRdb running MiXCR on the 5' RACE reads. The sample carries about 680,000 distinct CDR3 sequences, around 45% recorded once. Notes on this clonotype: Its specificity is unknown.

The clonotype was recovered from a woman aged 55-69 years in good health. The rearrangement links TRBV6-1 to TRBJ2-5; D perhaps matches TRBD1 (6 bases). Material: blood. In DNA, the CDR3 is TGTGCCAGCAGTGGGACAGACCAAGAGACCCAGTACTTC. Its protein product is CASSGTDQETQYF.